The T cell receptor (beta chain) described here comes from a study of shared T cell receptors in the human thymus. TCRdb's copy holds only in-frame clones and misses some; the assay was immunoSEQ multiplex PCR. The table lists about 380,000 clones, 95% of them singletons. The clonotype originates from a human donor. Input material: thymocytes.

In DNA form, the CDR3 reads TGTGCCAGCACTCTCACAGGGTCGAACACTGAAGCTTTCTTT. Translation gives CASTLTGSNTEAFF. V usage is TRBV27 and J usage is TRBJ1-1, with a possible D match to TRBD1 (6 bases). Germline CDR1 and CDR2: MNHEY and SMNVEV (reference sequence). With 7 bases removed from V and 1 base from J, the gap between germline ends came to 13 bases. The CDR3 length is 14 residues.